This TCR beta chain was observed in a study of CD8 T cells in ankylosing spondylitis. A single record per CDR3 protein comes from TCRdb applying MiXCR to the 5' RACE reads. The profile shows 670,000 or so distinct CDR3 sequences, 15% to 20% of them singletons. Worth noting for this clonotype: Its antigen remains unidentified.

CDR1 and CDR2 (germline): SGHTA, FQGNSA. V lost 5 bases and J lost 0, with 13 bases in between. The CDR3 has 15 residues. General observations from the study: Peripheral blood held disease-linked clones only at relatively low frequency, and these were CD8+. In ankylosing spondylitis blood, a motif of roughly eight highly homologous TCR beta variants appeared characteristic.

Sequencing was done on a sample of blood, either unsorted or a sorted T cell fraction (not recorded which). The chain is built from TRBV7-2 and TRBJ1-2; a possible D gene is TRBD1 (5 bases). The TCR originated in a male donor with ankylosing spondylitis. The CDR3 loop is CASSLWGGANYGYTF. The CDR3 DNA reads TGTGCCAGCAGCCTATGGGGGGGAGCTAACTATGGCTACACCTTC.